This T cell receptor (beta chain) was documented in a study of blood T cell repertoires in COVID-19. For the study at large: The United States, Italy and Spain were the sources of the acute and convalescent COVID-19 samples. Sources were T cells, B-cell-depleted T cells, or PBMCs; the material itself was cDNA or gDNA.

The CDR3 sequence is 17 residues long. The V end was cut by 6 bases, the J end by 1 base, with 21 bases between. Germline CDR1 SGHTA, CDR2 FQGNSA. This clone came up once. Original processing methods: Using reference gene primer amplification, nucleated cell counts were estimated. The protocol was immunoSEQ multiplex PCR, while the TCRdb copy is restricted to in-frame clones and leaves out a portion. The D gene and trimming were derived from the DNA, and the V and J assignments and clone size from that table. The data show approximately 200,000 clones, around 80% seen once. The sequence was obtained from a woman aged 50 to 65 with acute or convalescent COVID-19. The sequencing sample was made of peripheral blood. The rearrangement links TRBV7-2 to TRBJ1-1; D perhaps matches TRBD1 (6 bases). The CDR3 sequence is CASRLQPRQAGNTEAFF. The DNA for the CDR3 is TGTGCCAGCAGACTTCAGCCCCGACAGGCCGGGAACACTGAAGCTTTCTTT.